This TCR beta chain was sequenced during a study of early T cells in non-severe SARS-CoV-2 infection. This clonotype came up a few times. The germline V gene encodes CDR1 KGHSH and CDR2 LQKENI. The V and J ends lost 3 bases and 3 bases, in that order; junction bases with no gene match: 8. The CDR3 totals 17 residues. Attachment of unique molecular identifiers was made to individual cDNA molecules. One entry per CDR3 protein, called by TCRdb with MiXCR from the 5' RACE reads. The data hold 53,000 or so distinct CDR3 sequences, with around 7.7% observed a single time. Sequencing used whole blood. This clonotype was sampled from an adult who was a healthcare worker with PCR-confirmed SARS-CoV-2 infection or an uninfected control (not recorded which). This chain links TRBV18 with TRBJ1-6; 7 bases agree with TRBD1. For the CDR3, the DNA is TGTGCCAGCTCACCCCAGGGAGGGGACAGCTATAATTCACCCCTCCACTTT. This gives the protein CASSPQGGDSYNSPLHF.